This T cell receptor beta chain was captured by sequencing in a study of T cell responses to AZD1222 COVID-19 vaccine. About the research overall: Doses given second, at about 4 or about 12 weeks, were pooled.

The method was immunoSEQ multiplex PCR; TCRdb's version includes in-frame clones alone and lacks a portion of them. The table has roughly 190,000 clones, 80% to 95% seen once. The CDR3 runs to 15 residues. With 4 bases removed from V and 0 bases from J, the gap between germline ends came to 9 bases. Germline V CDR1 and CDR2: MNHEY, SMNVEV (reference sequence). To note about this clone: Its specificity is not known.

Study-level findings and limits: CD4 TCRs associated with vaccination spanned spike, dominating at 160-218 and 743-854. Repertoires were sampled only after the peak T cell response. There were mostly white British donors and more females than males, and clonal diversity was possibly underestimated.

The input for sequencing was peripheral blood, taken on day 0 of AZD1222 vaccination. This chain uses TRBV27 with TRBJ1-4; maybe TRBD1 (5 bases). This TCR was recovered from an adult in good health. Here the CDR3 reads CASSYGAPTNEKLFF. The DNA of the CDR3 is TGTGCCAGCAGTTACGGGGCCCCAACTAATGAAAAACTGTTTTTT.